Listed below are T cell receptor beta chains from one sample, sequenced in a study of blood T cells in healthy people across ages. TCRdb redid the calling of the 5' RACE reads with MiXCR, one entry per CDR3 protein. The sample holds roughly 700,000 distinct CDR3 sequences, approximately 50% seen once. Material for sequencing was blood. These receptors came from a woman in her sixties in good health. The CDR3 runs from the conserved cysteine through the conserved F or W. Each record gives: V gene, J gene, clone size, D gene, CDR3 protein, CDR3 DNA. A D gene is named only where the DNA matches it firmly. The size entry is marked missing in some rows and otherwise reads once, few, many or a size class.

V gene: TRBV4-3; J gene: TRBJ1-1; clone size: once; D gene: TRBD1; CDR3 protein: CASSLGTVDTEAFF; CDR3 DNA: TGCGCCAGCAGCCTGGGGACAGTCGACACTGAAGCTTTCTTT
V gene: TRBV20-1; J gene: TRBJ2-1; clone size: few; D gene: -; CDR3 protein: CSASPSVWGSYNEQFF; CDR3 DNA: TGCAGTGCTAGTCCCTCGGTCTGGGGATCCTACAATGAGCAGTTCTTC
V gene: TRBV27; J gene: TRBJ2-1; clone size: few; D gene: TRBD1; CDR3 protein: CASSPPGQGYNEQFF; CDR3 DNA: TGCGCCAGCAGCCCGCCGGGACAGGGTTACAATGAGCAGTTCTTC
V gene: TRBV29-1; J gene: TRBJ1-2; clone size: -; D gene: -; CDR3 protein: CSVVSEFQGYGYTF; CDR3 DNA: TGCAGCGTTGTATCGGAGTTCCAGGGATACGGCTACACCTTC
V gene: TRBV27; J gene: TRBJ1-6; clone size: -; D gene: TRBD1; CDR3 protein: CASSTRGQGNSPLHF; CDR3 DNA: TGTGCCAGCAGCACCCGGGGACAGGGCAACTCACCCCTCCACTTT
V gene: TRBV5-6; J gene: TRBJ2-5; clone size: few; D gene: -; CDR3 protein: CASSYAPTGGETQYF; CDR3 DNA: TGTGCCAGCAGCTATGCCCCCACAGGAGGAGAGACCCAGTACTTC
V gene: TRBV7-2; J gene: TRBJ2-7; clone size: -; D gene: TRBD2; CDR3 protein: CASSFLAGASEQYF; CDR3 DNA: TGTGCCAGCAGCTTCCTAGCGGGAGCCTCCGAGCAGTACTTC
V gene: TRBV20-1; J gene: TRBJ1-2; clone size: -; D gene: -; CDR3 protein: CSARDTGSYGYTF; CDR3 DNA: TGCAGTGCTAGAGATACGGGAAGCTATGGCTACACCTTC
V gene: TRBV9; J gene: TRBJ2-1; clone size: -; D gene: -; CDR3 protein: CASSVATYGNEQFF; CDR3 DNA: TGTGCCAGCAGCGTAGCTACTTATGGGAATGAGCAGTTCTTC
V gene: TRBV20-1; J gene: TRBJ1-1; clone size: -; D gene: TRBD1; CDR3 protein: CSATSPDRERTEAFF; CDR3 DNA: TGCAGTGCTACCTCACCCGACAGGGAGAGGACTGAAGCTTTCTTT
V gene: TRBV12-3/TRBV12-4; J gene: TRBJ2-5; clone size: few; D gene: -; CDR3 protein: CASSFYPWDGYPVRTQYF; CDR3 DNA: TGTGCCAGCAGTTTTTATCCCTGGGACGGGTACCCTGTAAGGACCCAGTACTTC
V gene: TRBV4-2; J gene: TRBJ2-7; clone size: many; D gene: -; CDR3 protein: CASSQDSRVDEQYF; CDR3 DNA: TGTGCCAGCAGCCAAGATTCCAGGGTCGACGAGCAGTACTTC
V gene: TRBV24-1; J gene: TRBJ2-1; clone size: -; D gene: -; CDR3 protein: CATSAGYNERFF; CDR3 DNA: TGTGCCACCAGTGCAGGGTACAATGAGCGGTTCTTC
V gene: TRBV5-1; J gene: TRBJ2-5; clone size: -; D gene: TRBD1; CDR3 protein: CASSRHTGDQETQYF; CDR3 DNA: TGCGCCAGCAGCCGACATACAGGGGACCAAGAGACCCAGTACTTC
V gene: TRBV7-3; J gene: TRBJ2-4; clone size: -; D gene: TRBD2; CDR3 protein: CASSPAGGYGQYF; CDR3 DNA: TGCGCCAGCAGCCCCGCGGGAGGCTACGGGCAGTACTTC
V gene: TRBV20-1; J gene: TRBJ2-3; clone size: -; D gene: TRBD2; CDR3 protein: CSAAGTSGSTDTQYF; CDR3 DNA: TGCAGTGCCGCCGGGACTAGTGGGAGCACAGATACGCAGTATTTT
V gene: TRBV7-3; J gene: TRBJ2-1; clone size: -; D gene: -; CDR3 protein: CASSPQASSYNEQFF; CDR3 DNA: TGTGCCAGCAGCCCTCAGGCGAGCTCCTACAATGAGCAGTTCTTC
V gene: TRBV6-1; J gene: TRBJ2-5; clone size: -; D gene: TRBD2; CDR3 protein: CASSELAGGQETQYF; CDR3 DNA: TGTGCCAGCAGTGAACTAGCGGGGGGGCAAGAGACCCAGTACTTC
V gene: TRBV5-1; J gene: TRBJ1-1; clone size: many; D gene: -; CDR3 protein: CASSLAENTEAFF; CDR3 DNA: TGTGCTAGCAGCTTAGCGGAGAACACTGAAGCTTTCTTT
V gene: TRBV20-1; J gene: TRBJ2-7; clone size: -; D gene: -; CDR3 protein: CSAPDWGLGTYNEQYF; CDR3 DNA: TGCAGTGCCCCAGACTGGGGCTTAGGGACCTACAATGAGCAGTACTTC